Sequencing of this T cell receptor (beta chain) was carried out in a study of OX40 agonist ivuxolimab in advanced cancers. Looking at the study overall: Ivuxolimab, which targeted the costimulatory receptor OX40 (CD134), was an agonistic, fully human IgG2 monoclonal antibody. Intravenous ivuxolimab was administered to patients every 2 weeks at six dose levels: 0.01, 0.1, 0.3, 1.5, 3 and 10 mg/kg. Of the approximately 50 patients in dose escalation, about 20 had hepatocellular carcinoma, approximately 15 had melanoma, 9 had renal cell carcinoma and 9 had head and neck cancer. A male proportion of roughly 80% and a mean age of approximately 60 years, ranging from roughly 23 to 79, were recorded for the dose-escalation cohort. Patients were allowed to have had prior anti-PD-1, anti-PD-L1 or anti-CTLA-4 therapy, and less than 45% of the dose-escalation patients had previously received checkpoint inhibitors. Partial responses occurred in three dose-escalation patients, of whom one had hepatocellular carcinoma and two had cutaneous melanoma. Peripheral TCRbeta sequencing aimed to test whether ivuxolimab altered TCR sequence diversity and caused clonal T-cell expansion. The paper covers the monotherapy dose-escalation part of the phase I ivuxolimab trial, which included N of about 56 patients. Study-wide findings and limitations: After ivuxolimab, CD8+ T cells had more expanded clones than CD4+ T cells on average. Antigen specificity was not determined for the clonally expanded peripheral T cells. Low levels of normalized T-cell clonal expansion were also seen in some nonresponding patients. In the 0.1-3.0 mg/kg groups, partial responders had among the lowest normalized peripheral clonal expansion, particularly in CD8+ T cells. At doses of 0.1 to 3.0 mg/kg, clonal expansion of both CD4+ and CD8+ T cells in blood was seen between baseline and week 6.

For sequencing of the TCRbeta CDR3 region, genomic DNA was extracted from the sorted cells. The immunoSEQ Assay was used to sequence the TCRbeta CDR3 regions. The source is immuneACCESS, and TCRdb retained only in-frame sequences with V and J called. Part of the clones is not carried over; for the studies checked, unresolved V genes explain less than half of this, and the remainder is unexplained. The table for this sample lists about 58,000 clones; 70% to 90% of them were counted only once. The ten largest clones represent 2.5% to 3.5% of the sample. Comment on this clone: Its antigen target is currently unknown. No qualities accompany the bases; no much larger clone lies one base away.

From a lookup of the germline V gene, CDR1 and CDR2 are SGHTA and FQGNSA. Trimming at the junction amounts to 5 bases on V and 1 base on J, and the germline ends lie 23 bases apart. The CDR3 numbers 18 residues from cysteine through phenylalanine. Here the CDR3 DNA is all that survives: 54 bases in frame from base 1. Patients with autoimmune disease history or receiving systemic immunosuppression were excluded from the trial. In every dose cohort, peripheral blood was drawn for TCR sequencing at baseline, cycle 4 day 1, and cycle 7 day 1. The samples were drawn from a first-in-human, open-label, multicenter phase I dose-escalation trial of ivuxolimab. The trial enrolled adults with locally advanced or metastatic head and neck squamous cell, hepatocellular, melanoma or renal cell carcinoma. Before TCR sequencing, CD4+ T cells and CD8+ T cells were sorted from peripheral blood as separate populations.

The TCR originated in an adult with an advanced solid tumor such as melanoma, head and neck, liver or kidney cancer. Sample: CD4+ or CD8+ T cells sorted from blood, taken in a trial of the OX40 agonist ivuxolimab. This chain is built from TRBV7-2 and TRBJ1-1; perhaps TRBD1 is the D gene, with 5 bases matching. Here the CDR3 is given as CASSPRGGQTLRNTEAFF. DNA sequence: TGTGCCAGCAGCCCGCGTGGTGGACAAACTTTGAGGAACACTGAAGCTTTCTTT.